The 29 T cell receptor beta chains presented below share a single source sample, sequenced in a study of OX40 agonist ivuxolimab in advanced cancers. This table comes from immunoSEQ multiplex PCR, and its TCRdb copy is limited to in-frame clones, with some not included. The sample shows 65,000 or so clones, about four fifths of them seen only once. The material was CD4+ or CD8+ T cells sorted from blood, obtained in a trial of the OX40 agonist ivuxolimab. Every receptor here comes from an adult with an advanced solid tumor such as melanoma, head and neck, liver or kidney cancer.

The gene calls are TRBV5-6 and TRBJ1-1; a possible D gene is TRBD1 (6 bases). The V gene's germline CDR1 is SGHDT and CDR2 YYEEEE. This CDR3 region has 15 residues. The V gene lost 4 bases and the J gene lost 0 bases, with 13 bases spanning the gap. The CDR3 is CASSQLTGMNTEAFF. DNA of the CDR3: TGTGCCAGCAGCCAACTGACAGGCATGAACACTGAAGCTTTCTTT.

V usage is TRBV5-1 and J usage is TRBJ1-2; D may be TRBD1 (5 bases). This CDR3 has 15 residues. The ends were cut back, 4 bases at V and 0 bases at J, with 13 bases in the middle. The germline gives CDR1 SGHRS, CDR2 YFSETQ. CDR3 protein: CASSHQRGSNYGYTF. CDR3 coding DNA: TGCGCCAGCAGCCACCAAAGGGGATCTAACTATGGCTACACCTTC.

This clone was recorded only once. This chain connects TRBV6-6 to TRBJ1-6; tentatively, D is TRBD1 (6 bases). The CDR3 is 11 residues long. Trimming cost V 6 bases and J 12 bases, with 9 bases left between them. Germline V gene sequence: CDR1 MNHNY, CDR2 SVGAGI (reference sequence). In DNA form, the CDR3 reads TGTGCCAGCAGGGGACAAGGACCCCTCCACTTT. Its protein product is CASRGQGPLHF.

The CDR3 loop reads CASSPRNKYTDTQYF. The CDR3 DNA sequence: TGTGCCAGTAGTCCCAGAAATAAGTACACAGATACGCAGTATTTT. This chain uses TRBV19 with TRBJ2-3, with D unresolved. Germline CDR1 LNHDA, CDR2 SQIVND (reference sequence). V lost 5 bases and J 2 bases, leaving 14 bases between the germline ends. The CDR3 runs to 15 residues.

This chain joins TRBV4-1 and TRBJ1-4; D uncertain. Trimming cost V 0 bases and J 5 bases, with 10 bases left between them. Germline V gene sequence: CDR1 MGHRA, CDR2 YSYEKL. The CDR3 has 15 residues. CDR3 nucleotide sequence: TGCGCCAGCAGCCAAGATCGACATAACAATGAAAAACTGTTTTTT. Translating gives CASSQDRHNNEKLFF.

CDR3 coding DNA: TGTGCCAGCAGTGCGGGGACAGGGGGCGCGGAACGGGGCTACACCTTC. This translates into CASSAGTGGAERGYTF. The chain recombines TRBV6-4 with TRBJ1-2, with 12 bases aligning to TRBD1. The CDR3 has 16 amino acids. The germline V gene has CDR1 MRHNA and CDR2 SNTAGT. V dropped 4 bases and J dropped 8; count of bases not matched to a gene: 11.

The rearrangement uses TRBV18 and TRBJ2-3; D call uncertain. The germline gives CDR1 KGHSH, CDR2 LQKENI. The CDR3 sequence is 14 residues long. Trimming left V 5 bases short and J 0 bases short, with 9 bases between. The CDR3 sequence: CASSYRASTDTQYF. The DNA for the CDR3 is TGTGCCAGCTCATACCGGGCTAGCACAGATACGCAGTATTTT.

The rearrangement uses TRBV6-5 and TRBJ2-1; no clear D. The CDR3 has 15 amino acids. Germline CDR1 is MNHEY and CDR2 is SVGAGI. V lost 0 bases to trimming and J lost 2 bases, with 8 bases between them. CDR3 nucleotides: TGTGCCAGCAGTTACTCGAGCACGGCCTACAATGAGCAGTTCTTC. Translating gives CASSYSSTAYNEQFF.

V usage is TRBV10-2 and J usage is TRBJ1-6, with D possibly matching TRBD1 (6 bases). Germline CDR1 reads WSHSY; CDR2 reads SAAADI. Trimming shortened V by 5 bases and J by 8 bases, and 19 bases separated the two germline ends. CDR3 length: 16 amino acids. Here the CDR3 DNA reads TGCGCCAGCAGTTCGACAGGCACCCCCTCCCATTCACCCCTCCACTTT. It yields the protein CASSSTGTPSHSPLHF.

The chain joins TRBV10-2 to TRBJ2-5; 8 bases match TRBD2. Germline V gene sequence: CDR1 WSHSY, CDR2 SAAADI. V trimming: 6 bases; J trimming: 5 bases; junction bases outside the gene matches: 8. The CDR3 covers 14 residues. This chain's CDR3 is CASRTSGTGETQYF. The CDR3 DNA sequence: TGCGCCAGCAGAACTAGCGGTACAGGGGAGACCCAGTACTTC.

This clone was detected a few times. J is TRBJ2-3 and V is TRBV6-4; TRBD2 aligns across 11 bases. The germline V gene encodes CDR1 MRHNA and CDR2 SNTAGT. Losses at the gene ends were 3 bases for V and 1 base for J; bases not matched to a gene: 0. There are 15 residues in the CDR3. CDR3 region: CASSETSGGTDTQYF. The CDR3 coding sequence is TGTGCCAGCAGTGAGACTAGCGGGGGCACAGATACGCAGTATTTT.

V and J are TRBV2 and TRBJ2-3; TRBD2 matches 9 bases. CDR3 size: 14 residues. CDR1 and CDR2 (germline): SNHLY, FYNNEI. The V segment lost 4 bases and the J segment 5 bases; nucleotides outside the gene matches: 4. CDR3: CASSGMTSGDTQYF. The CDR3 DNA is TGTGCCAGCAGTGGGATGACTAGCGGAGATACGCAGTATTTT.

The V and J genes are TRBV13 and TRBJ2-2; 8 nucleotides agree with TRBD1. This CDR3 is built from 14 residues. Germline loops: CDR1 PRHDT, CDR2 FYEKMQ (reference sequence). V dropped 1 base and J dropped 7; count of bases not matched to a gene: 2. The CDR3: CASSLAGGHGELFF. CDR3 bases: TGTGCCAGCAGCTTAGCAGGGGGCCACGGGGAGCTGTTTTTT.

The chain joins TRBV7-9 to TRBJ2-7, with 8 bases that match TRBD1. CDR1 and CDR2 (germline): SEHNR, FQNEAQ (reference sequence). This CDR3 comprises 13 residues. Trimming cost V 3 bases and J 6 bases; bases outside gene matches: 4. Here the CDR3 DNA reads TGTGCCAGCAGCTTTGCACAGGGGGGCGAGCAGTACTTC. Amino acid sequence: CASSFAQGGEQYF.

V usage is TRBV6-5 and J usage is TRBJ1-4, with D maybe TRBD1 (6 bases). V was trimmed by 10 bases and J by 3 bases, leaving 15 bases between them. Germline V gene sequence: CDR1 MNHEY, CDR2 SVGAGI. The CDR3 is made up of 14 amino acids. CDR3 DNA sequence: TGTGCCATCAGGCCACAGGGACCTAATGAAAAACTGTTTTTT. Protein product: CAIRPQGPNEKLFF.

CDR3 nucleotides: TGTGCCAGCAGCTTAGCGGGAGGTAACTACGAGCAGTACTTC. Its protein product is CASSLAGGNYEQYF. The chain couples TRBV7-2 to TRBJ2-7; tentative D call: TRBD2 (6 bases). Between the trimmed V and J ends, which lost 0 bases and 3 bases, there was a span of 9 bases. CDR1 is SGHTA and CDR2 is FQGNSA in the germline V gene. The CDR3 sequence is 14 residues long.

This rearrangement joins TRBV5-1 to TRBJ2-3, with 9 bases identical to TRBD2. Germline V gives CDR1 SGHRS, CDR2 YFSETQ. The CDR3 covers 17 residues. The V gene end was trimmed by 0 bases and the J gene end by 1 base; junction bases not matched to a gene: 6. The CDR3 loop reads CASSLALAGAGTDTQYF. The CDR3 DNA is TGCGCCAGCAGCTTGGCCTTAGCGGGAGCGGGCACAGATACGCAGTATTTT.

The chain combines TRBV6-1 with TRBJ1-1; D gene ambiguous. CDR1 is MNHNS, CDR2 SASEGT, per germline. The ends were cut back, 5 bases at V and 5 bases at J, with 12 bases in the middle. The CDR3 covers 13 residues. In nucleotides, the CDR3 is TGTGCCAGCAGTCCCTGGGCTGGGACTGAAGCTTTCTTT. Protein: CASSPWAGTEAFF.

The rearrangement links TRBV11-2 to TRBJ1-3; D gene unclear. Germline CDR1 is SGHAT and CDR2 is FQNNGV. The CDR3 contains 14 residues. V was trimmed by 0 bases and J by 5 bases, leaving 8 bases between them. The CDR3 here is CASSLEGFRNTIYF. For the CDR3, the DNA is TGTGCCAGCAGCTTAGAAGGGTTCAGAAACACCATATATTTT.

This rearrangement joins TRBV5-1 to TRBJ2-1, with D possibly being TRBD1 (5 bases). Trimming removed 0 bases at V and 8 bases at J, with 12 bases between. This CDR3 comprises 14 residues. Germline lookup yields CDR1 SGHRS and CDR2 YFSETQ. Written as DNA, the CDR3 is TGCGCCAGCAGCTTGGGGCAGGGCCCCGATGAGCAGTTCTTC. This sequence encodes CASSLGQGPDEQFF.

The rearrangement joins TRBV5-1 to TRBJ2-1; TRBD2 aligns across 8 bases. The germline gives CDR1 SGHRS, CDR2 YFSETQ. The CDR3 totals 14 residues. The V and J ends lost 4 bases and 5 bases, in that order; junction bases with no gene match: 5. CDR3 in amino acids: CASSMGTSNNEQFF. The CDR3 nucleotides are TGCGCCAGCAGCATGGGGACTAGTAACAATGAGCAGTTCTTC.

The rearrangement uses TRBV27 and TRBJ2-2; 8 nucleotides match TRBD2. V was clipped by 2 bases and J by 6 bases; unmatched bases: 5. CDR1 MNHEY and CDR2 SMNVEV come from the germline V gene (reference sequence). The CDR3 has 15 amino acids. The DNA of the CDR3 is TGTGCCAGCAGTTTAGCGGGGGGCCGATCCGGGGAGCTGTTTTTT. This encodes CASSLAGGRSGELFF.

This clone appeared once. V usage is TRBV7-3 and J usage is TRBJ1-2; 9 bases line up with TRBD1. Germline CDR1 and CDR2: SGHTA and FQGTGA. The CDR3 covers 14 residues. V lost 5 bases, J lost 10 bases, and 11 bases stayed unmatched. CDR3 residues: CASSSGQGHADYTF. The CDR3 nucleotides are TGTGCCAGCAGCAGCGGACAGGGGCACGCTGACTACACCTTC.

This clone was seen at least ten times. The chain carries TRBV2 and TRBJ1-4; TRBD1 is a possible D gene (5 bases). CDR1 and CDR2 (germline): SNHLY, FYNNEI. The CDR3 is made up of 13 amino acids. Trimming left V 4 bases short and J 4 bases short, with 7 bases between. CDR3 bases: TGTGCCAGCAGTGGACAGCGTAATGAAAAACTGTTTTTT. Residues: CASSGQRNEKLFF. The variable domain in full, with the rest retrieved from reference TRBV2 and TRBJ1-4, is EPEVTQTPSHQVTQMGQEVILRCVPISNHLYFYWYRQILGQKVEFLVSFYNNEISEKSEIFDDQFSVERPDGSNFTLKIRSTKLEDSAMYFCASSGQRNEKLFFGSGTQLSVL.

The J gene is TRBJ2-2, the V gene TRBV5-1; D not resolved. V lost 4 bases to trimming and J lost 4 bases, with 17 bases between them. The CDR3 runs to 16 residues. Germline CDR1 and CDR2: SGHRS and YFSETQ. CDR3 nucleotide sequence: TGCGCCAGCAGCCTAGGGATTTGGGCCGGCACCGGGGAGCTGTTTTTT. Translated: CASSLGIWAGTGELFF.

This rearrangement joins TRBV11-1 to TRBJ1-1; the D is unclear. The CDR3 loop spans 14 amino acids. Germline CDR1 and CDR2: SGHAT and FQDESV (reference sequence). The V end was cut by 1 base, the J end by 5 bases, with 11 bases between. The CDR3 bases are TGTGCCAGCAGCTTAGGGCTGGCAGAAACTGAAGCTTTCTTT. It encodes CASSLGLAETEAFF.

The gene calls are TRBV30 and TRBJ1-4; D possibly corresponds to TRBD1 (6 bases). There are 14 residues in the CDR3. Per the germline V gene, CDR1 is GTSNPN and CDR2 is SVGIG (reference sequence). The ends were cut back, 4 bases at V and 8 bases at J, with 17 bases in the middle. DNA of the CDR3: TGTGCCTGGAAACTACAGGGAGGTCCCGAAAAACTGTTTTTT. This encodes CAWKLQGGPEKLFF.

This clone showed up just once. V and J are TRBV7-2 and TRBJ1-2; no firm D call. V lost 0 bases, J lost 4 bases, and 12 bases lay in between. Per germline, CDR1 SGHTA and CDR2 FQGNSA. The CDR3 runs to 15 residues. The chain's CDR3 is CASSLAGSVSYGYTF. The CDR3 bases are TGTGCCAGCAGCTTAGCGGGGAGCGTGTCCTATGGCTACACCTTC.

In its sample, this clone was seen a few times. CDR3 DNA sequence: TGTGCCAGCAGCTTAGTTCCTCTAGGTCTATCCTACAATGAGCAGTTCTTC. It translates to CASSLVPLGLSYNEQFF. The gene calls are TRBV7-8 and TRBJ2-1, with no clear D. V was shortened by 1 base and J by 1 base, with 14 bases between the two germline ends. This CDR3 spans 17 amino acids. CDR1 is SGHVS and CDR2 is FQNEAQ in the germline V gene.